This T cell receptor (beta chain) was sequenced for a study of CD8+ T cells in alopecia areata. Study at large: It was 6 to 18 months of tofacitinib, and then there were 6 months off drug.

RNA was extracted and reverse transcribed into cDNA as the sequencing template. The protocol was immunoSEQ multiplex PCR, while the TCRdb copy is restricted to in-frame clones and leaves out a portion. This table has roughly 170,000 clones, 50% to 75% appearing once. Study-wide results and limits: The study found TCR sharing across patients less clear than in mice, possibly for HLA reasons.

To note about this clone: Its antigen is not known.

The length of the CDR3 is 16 residues. Germline loops: CDR1 MNHEY, CDR2 SMNVEV (reference sequence). The J segment lost 1 base and the V segment lost 1 base, leaving 4 bases of the junction unmatched. Lesional scalp punch biopsies and peripheral blood came from alopecia areata patients. PBMCs provided sorted CD4+ and CD8+ T cells. The clonotype was recovered from a human donor with alopecia areata. Specimen: CD4+ T cells sorted from blood, collected at week 0. The J gene is TRBJ2-5, the V gene TRBV27; 9 bases are a match to TRBD1. The CDR3 nucleotides read TGTGCCAGCAGTTTATACGGACAGGGGTTCCAAGAGACCCAGTACTTC. Its translation is CASSLYGQGFQETQYF.